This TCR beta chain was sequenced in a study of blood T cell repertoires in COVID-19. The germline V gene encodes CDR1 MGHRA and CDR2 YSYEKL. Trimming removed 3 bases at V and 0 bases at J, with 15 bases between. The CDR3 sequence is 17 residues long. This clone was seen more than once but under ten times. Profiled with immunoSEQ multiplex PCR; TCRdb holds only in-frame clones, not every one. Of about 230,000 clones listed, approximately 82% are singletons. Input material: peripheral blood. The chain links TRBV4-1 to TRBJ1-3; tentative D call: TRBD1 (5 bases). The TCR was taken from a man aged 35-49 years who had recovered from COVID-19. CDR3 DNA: TGCGCCAGCAGCCACCGACAGACCCCAAACTCTGGAAACACCATATATTTT. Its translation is CASSHRQTPNSGNTIYF.